This T cell receptor beta chain was found in a study of CD8+CD57+ T cells in acquired aplastic anemia. As for the study in general: The average for DNA from sorted CD4+ and CD8+ cells was 3.2 ug.

CD8+CD57+ cell expansion had been shown by flow cytometry in patients chosen for sequencing. Patients uniformly had severe acquired aplastic anemia. This CDR3 spans 10 amino acids. V lost 3 bases to trimming and J lost 6 bases, with 5 bases between them. Germline V gives CDR1 DFQATT, CDR2 SNEGSKA (reference sequence). Study-level findings and limits: In CD8+ cells, Simpson's diversity showed no significant difference between patients and controls. Both patients and controls carried the same twenty-nine CD8+ CDR3 sequences.

This clonotype was found many times. Its antigen remains unknown. Both TCR beta VDJ combination and CDR3 sequence profiling were carried out. Genomic DNA was the template for this profiling. In TCRdb, the reads were re-called with MiXCR into one record per CDR3 protein. The profile shows approximately 200,000 distinct CDR3 sequences, around 49% of them singletons. The sequencing sample was made of sorted CD4+, CD8+, or CD8+CD57+ T cells (not recorded which) from PBMCs. The chain recombines TRBV20-1 with TRBJ1-2; the D is unclear. This clonotype was obtained from a human donor with aplastic anemia. The DNA for the CDR3 is TGCAGTGCTAGGGCTGATGGCTACACCTTC. This translates into CSARADGYTF.